The 14 T cell receptor beta chains in this list originate from one sample, sequenced in a study of technical replicates of blood from a few donors. TCRdb keeps only in-frame clones here, not all; method: immunoSEQ multiplex PCR. The sample lists some 77,000 clones, 91% occurring once. The specimen was T cells isolated from PBMCs. Source of these receptors: a human donor in good health.

This clone was detected only once. V usage is TRBV7-3 and J usage is TRBJ2-5; D uncertain. CDR3 length equals 13 residues. Germline-derived CDR1 and CDR2 are SGHTA and FQGTGA. V was pared by 3 bases and J by 5 bases, with 10 bases between. The CDR3 loop reads CASSFPPAETQYF. CDR3 DNA: TGTGCCAGCAGCTTCCCACCTGCGGAGACCCAGTACTTC.

The chain joins TRBV28 to TRBJ1-1; no clear D. The germline gives CDR1 MDHEN, CDR2 SYDVKM. The CDR3 covers 12 residues. V was pared by 7 bases and J by 3 bases, with 9 bases between. The CDR3 sequence is CASIKEDTEAFF. The CDR3 coding sequence is TGTGCCAGCATTAAGGAGGACACTGAAGCTTTCTTT.

The chain combines TRBV11-2 with TRBJ2-7; D remains unclear. V was cut by 0 bases and J by 4 bases, with 7 bases left in between. CDR1 SGHAT and CDR2 FQNNGV come from the germline V gene. The CDR3 has 13 residues. CDR3 nucleotides: TGTGCCAGCAGCTTAGACGTCAGTTACGAGCAGTACTTC. Translated, it gives CASSLDVSYEQYF.

The CDR3 protein is CASSQAPGTGVSEQYF. The CDR3 region has the DNA TGCGCCAGCAGCCAGGCTCCCGGGACAGGGGTTTCCGAGCAGTACTTC. V gene TRBV4-3 combines with J gene TRBJ2-7; 10 bases align to TRBD1. With V trimmed by 3 bases and J by 6 bases, 11 bases remained unmatched. Germline V lookup: CDR1 LGHNA, CDR2 YSLEER. The CDR3 spans 16 residues.

The J gene is TRBJ2-7, the V gene TRBV20-1, with D hard to call. Germline V gene sequence: CDR1 DFQATT, CDR2 SNEGSKA (reference sequence). The CDR3 sequence is 10 residues long. V dropped 5 bases and J dropped 4 bases, with 6 bases sitting between them. CDR3: CSAQNYEQYF. As DNA, the CDR3 is TGCAGTGCTCAGAATTACGAGCAGTACTTC.

The CDR3 DNA is TGTGCCAGCTCACCCGTCTTACAGGCATACGAGCAGTACTTC. It translates to CASSPVLQAYEQYF. The rearrangement joins TRBV18 to TRBJ2-7, with D tentatively TRBD1 (5 bases). The germline gives CDR1 KGHSH, CDR2 LQKENI. V was pared by 3 bases and J by 4 bases, with 13 bases between. The CDR3 consists of 14 residues.

V usage is TRBV28 and J usage is TRBJ1-5; D uncertain. CDR3 length: 16 amino acids. Trimming stripped 4 bases from V and 0 bases from J, with 13 bases between. The germline V gene encodes CDR1 MDHEN and CDR2 SYDVKM. CDR3 amino acids: CASSSPPDFSNQPQHF. The CDR3 DNA sequence: TGTGCCAGCAGTTCGCCCCCAGACTTTAGCAATCAGCCCCAGCATTTT.

This chain joins TRBV27 and TRBJ2-3; possible D gene TRBD2, 5 bases. The germline gives CDR1 MNHEY, CDR2 SMNVEV (reference sequence). Between the trimmed V and J ends, which lost 2 bases and 8 bases, there was a span of 14 bases. There are 14 residues in the CDR3. CDR3: CASSLSGSIGTQYF. The CDR3 DNA follows: TGTGCCAGCAGTTTAAGCGGTTCCATCGGTACGCAGTATTTT.

This clone has only a few counts. The chain joins TRBV10-3 to TRBJ1-4; TRBD1 aligns across 7 bases. The CDR3 contains 13 residues. Germline trimming cut 6 bases from V and 7 bases from J; bases unmatched to any gene: 5. In germline, CDR1 is ENHRY, CDR2 SYGVKD. This chain's CDR3 is CAIRQTGSEKLFF. DNA for the CDR3: TGTGCCATCAGGCAGACAGGGAGTGAAAAACTGTTTTTT.

The chain uses TRBV9 and TRBJ2-7; no definite D call. The germline CDR1 and CDR2 sequences are SGDLS and YYNGEE. With 0 bases removed from V and 2 bases from J, the gap between germline ends came to 12 bases. There are 15 residues in the CDR3. In DNA, the CDR3 is TGTGCCAGCAGCGTAGACCCCAGTTACACCTACGAGCAGTACTTC. This codes for CASSVDPSYTYEQYF.

This clone showed up just once. This chain uses TRBV9 with TRBJ2-7, with D possibly TRBD1 on 6 matching bases. V lost 3 bases and J lost 7, with 17 bases in between. Germline CDR1 and CDR2: SGDLS and YYNGEE. CDR3 length: 14 residues. The CDR3 spells CASSAGLGTREQYF. For the CDR3, the DNA is TGTGCCAGCAGCGCAGGATTGGGGACAAGGGAGCAGTACTTC.

This clone was seen just once. In DNA, the CDR3 is TGTGCCAGCAGCCTACAGGCTTACGAGCAGTACTTC. Its translation: CASSLQAYEQYF. The V and J genes are TRBV7-8 and TRBJ2-7; maybe TRBD1 (5 bases). Germline V lookup: CDR1 SGHVS, CDR2 FQNEAQ. The CDR3 is 12 amino acids. Trimming stripped 5 bases from V and 4 bases from J, with 9 bases between.

The CDR3 coding sequence is TGTGCCAGCAGCGCAAGGGGGCTTTCTGGAAACACCATATATTTT. Its protein is CASSARGLSGNTIYF. The chain employs TRBV9 and TRBJ1-3; the match to TRBD1 covers 7 bases. J was trimmed by 1 base and V by 3 bases; bases with no gene match: 4. In germline, CDR1 is SGDLS, CDR2 YYNGEE. The CDR3 is 15 amino acids. Drawing the rest from reference TRBV9 and TRBJ1-3, the complete variable domain is DSGVTQTPKHLITATGQRVTLRCSPRSGDLSVYWYQQSLDQGLQFLIQYYNGEERAKGNILERFSAQQFPDLHSELNLSSLELGDSALYFCASSARGLSGNTIYFGEGSWLTVV.

The chain carries TRBV19 and TRBJ2-2; 7 bases align to TRBD1. CDR1 LNHDA and CDR2 SQIVND come from the germline V gene (reference sequence). Losses at the gene ends were 10 bases for V and 2 bases for J; bases not matched to a gene: 4. The CDR3 is 13 residues long. The CDR3 bases are TGTGCCACCCGACAGGGAAACACCGGGGAGCTGTTTTTT. Translation gives CATRQGNTGELFF.